This T cell receptor beta chain is from a study of neoadjuvant nivolumab and ipilimumab in lung cancer. Study-wide findings and caveats: Compared with tumor-adjacent uninvolved lung, resected tumors showed greater richness and clonality.

Germline CDR1 SGHNT, CDR2 YYREEE (reference sequence). The CDR3 is made up of 12 amino acids. Trimming pared 3 bases from V and 6 bases from J, leaving 9 bases between. This clone has a single count. Antigen specificity is unknown. TCRdb's copy holds only in-frame clones and misses some; the assay was immunoSEQ multiplex PCR. The sample records some 50,000 clones, more than 85% being singletons. The sequence was obtained from an adult with non-small cell lung cancer. Some clones in this sample may be carry-over from other donors' samples. The sample consisted of blood, taken before neoadjuvant nivolumab, alone or with ipilimumab. V is TRBV5-4 and J is TRBJ2-5; D is unresolved. CDR3 protein: CASSSQSKTQYF. CDR3 bases: TGTGCCAGCAGCTCCCAATCAAAGACCCAGTACTTC. The complete variable domain, with remaining parts taken from reference TRBV5-4 and TRBJ2-5, reads ETGVTQSPTHLIKTRGQQVTLRCSSQSGHNTVSWYQQALGQGPQFIFQYYREEENGRGNFPPRFSGLQFPNYSSELNVNALELDDSALYLCASSSQSKTQYFGPGTRLLVL.